Below, 10 T cell receptor beta chains from the same sample are listed, as sequenced in a study of tissue T cells after allogeneic stem cell transplantation. Some clones are missing from TCRdb's copy, which holds only in-frame ones; the method was immunoSEQ multiplex PCR. This sample yields more than 6,000 clones, of which approximately 35% are seen a single time; just under 6.5% belongs to the top ten. As for time point: mouse harvest day 14 after allogeneic transplant. Tail vein injection delivered 10^7 T-cell-depleted bone marrow cells and 10^6 splenic CD5+ T cells. The sample consisted of skin. These TCRs come from a female BALB/c mouse given C57BL/6 T cells with graft-versus-host disease after an allogeneic hematopoietic cell transplant.

Regarding this clone: Gene names are the mouse ones. Read sequence stops 1 residue before the CDR3 end, and the germline J gene provides the missing end. The V call is TRBV16, the J call TRBJ2-4; D is ambiguous. Germline V lookup: CDR1 SGHSA, CDR2 FRNQAP. This CDR3 has 14 residues. The V end was cut by 4 bases, the J end by 0 bases, with 8 bases between. This CDR3 is CASSSQTSQNTLYF. The sequenced part of the CDR3 DNA is TGTGCAAGCAGCTCACAGACTAGTCAAAACACCTTGTAC.

This clone was counted a few times. Gene names and germline match the mouse. The missing CDR3 end, 1 residue past where the read stops, is filled in from the germline J gene. The V call is TRBV19, the J call TRBJ2-4; possible D gene TRBD2, 7 bases. V was cut by 2 bases and J by 3 bases, with 13 bases left in between. The CDR3 has 15 amino acids. Per the germline V gene, CDR1 is FNHDT and CDR2 is SITEND (reference sequence). The CDR3 here is CASSMRGAGQNTLYF. The DNA read from the CDR3 is TGTGCCAGCAGTATGCGGGGGGCTGGACAAAACACCTTGTAC.

This clone was seen only a few times. The genes are named according to mouse. The read falls 1 residue short of the CDR3 end, and the missing part is taken from the germline J gene. The J gene is TRBJ2-4, the V gene TRBV26; D not certain. The germline CDR1 and CDR2 sequences are KGHPV and FQNQEV (reference sequence). This CDR3 is 15 amino acids long. V lost 1 base to trimming and J lost 0 bases, with 8 bases between them. The part of the CDR3 DNA that was read is TGTGCCAGCAGTCTGTGGGGATCTAGTCAAAACACCTTGTAC. Protein product: CASSLWGSSQNTLY. The entire CDR3 sequence reads CASSLWGSSQNTLYF.

This clone was seen a few times. Mouse names are used for the genes. This CDR3 is CSSSQRGREETLYF. The CDR3 bases that were read are TGCTCCAGCAGTCAAAGGGGGCGCGAGGAAACGCTGTAT. This chain uses TRBV23 with TRBJ2-3; the D segment call TRBD1 is taken from the table without a DNA check. The read finishes 1 residue shy of the CDR3 end, and the germline J gene is used to complete it. The CDR3 is 14 amino acids. Germline CDR1 KGHTA, CDR2 FQNQQP.

Regarding this clone: Germline and genes: mouse. The read finishes 1 residue shy of the CDR3 end, and the germline J gene is used to complete it. The J gene is TRBJ2-1, the V gene TRBV26; TRBD1 agrees at 9 bases. V gave up 6 bases and J gave up 1 base; unmatched junction bases: 1. The CDR3 is 14 residues long. CDR1 is KGHPV, CDR2 FQNQEV, per germline (reference sequence). The CDR3 bases that were read are TGTGCCAGCAGGACAGGGGGGAACTATGCTGAGCAGTTC. This sequence encodes CASRTGGNYAEQF. The complete CDR3 reads CASRTGGNYAEQFF.

As for this clone: The gene names here belong to mouse. The read ends 1 residue shy of where the CDR3 ends; the end is completed using the germline J gene. The chain combines TRBV5 with TRBJ1-1; D uncertain. V was shortened by 0 bases and J by 0 bases, with 2 bases between the two germline ends. Germline values: CDR1 LGHNA, CDR2 YNLKQL (reference sequence). The CDR3 is 13 residues long. CDR3 DNA, as far as it was read: TGTGCCAGCAGCCAAGAGACAAACACAGAAGTCTTC. Its protein is CASSQETNTEVF. The full CDR3 reads CASSQETNTEVFF.

This clone is medium-sized within its sample. Gene names and germline match the mouse. Read sequence stops 1 residue before the CDR3 end, and the germline J gene provides the missing end. The chain employs TRBV26 and TRBJ2-7; TRBD1 aligns across 7 bases. The CDR3 loop spans 14 amino acids. V gave up 4 bases and J gave up 0 bases; unmatched junction bases: 3. Germline V CDR1 and CDR2: KGHPV, FQNQEV (reference sequence). The CDR3 sequence: CASSPGQSSYEQYF. CDR3 bases read: TGTGCCAGCAGTCCGGGACAGAGCTCCTATGAACAGTAC.

Concerning this clone: Gene names refer to mouse genes. The missing CDR3 end, 1 residue past where the read stops, is filled in from the germline J gene. The chain combines TRBV19 with TRBJ2-4; 10 bases are a match to TRBD2. The V segment lost 0 bases and the J segment 3 bases; nucleotides outside the gene matches: 4. The CDR3 runs to 16 residues. Germline lookup yields CDR1 FNHDT and CDR2 SITEND (reference sequence). CDR3 bases read: TGTGCCAGCAGTATAGGCTGGGGGGGCAGACAAAACACCTTGTAC. Translation gives CASSIGWGGRQNTLY. The whole CDR3 is CASSIGWGGRQNTLYF.

With regard to this clone: Gene names are mouse gene names. The read halts 1 residue ahead of the CDR3 end, with the missing end drawn from the germline J gene. The rearrangement links TRBV5 to TRBJ2-4; 10 nucleotides line up with TRBD2. The CDR3 runs to 18 residues. Trimming removed 2 bases from V and 0 bases from J; junction bases left unmatched: 8. Germline V gene data show CDR1 as LGHNA and CDR2 as YNLKQL (reference sequence). Incomplete CDR3 DNA: TGTGCCAGCAGCCAATACCGGGACTGGGGTCTTAGTCAAAACACCTTGTAC. This sequence encodes CASSQYRDWGLSQNTLY. The whole CDR3 protein is CASSQYRDWGLSQNTLYF.

Details on this clone: All gene names here are mouse names. CDR3 region: CTCSAGPNSAETLYF. CDR3 DNA, as far as it was read: TGCACCTGCAGTGCAGGCCCAAATAGTGCAGAAACGCTGTAT. The chain links TRBV1 to TRBJ2-3; D call uncertain. The read ends 1 residue shy of where the CDR3 ends; the end is completed using the germline J gene. Germline values: CDR1 NSQYPW, CDR2 LRSPGD (reference sequence). The CDR3 is 15 residues long. V was cut by 1 base and J by 0 bases, with 8 bases left in between.